Below are 24 T cell receptor beta chains sequenced from a single sample in a study of T cell clonality in common variable immunodeficiency. Study-wide findings and caveats: Common variable immunodeficiency TCR beta sequences reportedly had fewer deletions and N-nucleotide insertions.

Sequencing used immunoSEQ multiplex PCR; TCRdb keeps in-frame clones, though not all of them. Captured here are tens of thousands of clones, none seen once; the top ten comprise more than 4.5%. These receptors lack a known antigen. Material: peripheral blood mononuclear cells. These receptors were taken from a human donor with common variable immunodeficiency.

This clone was detected only a few times. Coverage ceases 3 residues before the CDR3 finishes, and the germline J gene fills in the end. The chain uses TRBV18 and TRBJ2-2; 12 positions match TRBD2. The ends lost 8 bases at V and 3 bases at J; junction bases unmatched: 1. From germline, CDR1 is KGHSH and CDR2 LQKENI. The CDR3 covers 14 residues. The CDR3 loop is CASRTSGDTGELFF. CDR3 DNA (partial): TGTGCCAGCCGGACTAGCGGGGACACCGGGGAG.

This clone appeared many times. From the germline J gene comes the end of the CDR3, since the read stops 3 residues before it. This sequence joins TRBV7-2 and TRBJ2-7; 7 nucleotides line up with TRBD2. The germline gives CDR1 SGHTA, CDR2 FQGNSA. V gave up 6 bases and J gave up 4 bases; unmatched junction bases: 9. The CDR3 runs 14 residues. The sequenced CDR3 bases are TGTGCCAGCAGTTTAAGAAGGGAGGGGTACGAG. Translated: CASSLRREGYE. The whole CDR3 region reads CASSLRREGYEQYF.

This clone was detected many times. The CDR3 end falls 3 residues outside the read, so it is completed with the germline J gene. The chain recombines TRBV13 with TRBJ2-6; TRBD1 agrees at 8 bases. V lost 8 bases to trimming and J lost 3 bases; unmatched junction nucleotides: 12. The germline V gene has CDR1 PRHDT and CDR2 FYEKMQ (reference sequence). The CDR3 covers 17 residues. The CDR3: CASGGGQGPFGANVLTF. The DNA read from the CDR3 is TGTGCCAGCGGGGGAGGACAGGGCCCCTTTGGGGCCAACGTC.

On this clone: The read ends 3 residues early relative to the CDR3; the germline J gene fills the gap. The chain employs TRBV2 and TRBJ1-2, with 7 bases lining up with TRBD1. Trimming took 6 bases from V and 4 from J; bases not matched to a gene: 5. The CDR3 has 13 amino acids. CDR1 SNHLY and CDR2 FYNNEI come from the germline V gene. The CDR3 loop reads CASRAGTAYGYTF. The covered CDR3 bases are TGTGCCAGCAGGGCCGGGACAGCCTATGGC.

This clone was found many times. Coverage ceases 3 residues before the CDR3 finishes, and the germline J gene fills in the end. This chain uses TRBV10-1 with TRBJ2-1; 7 positions match TRBD2. Per germline, CDR1 WNHNN and CDR2 SYGVQD (reference sequence). The CDR3 spans 14 residues. V was pared by 5 bases and J by 2 bases, with 3 bases of the junction left unmatched. The sequenced part of the CDR3 DNA is TGCGCCAGCAGTCCGCGGGGGACCTACAATGAG. It encodes CASSPRGTYNE. The full CDR3 reads CASSPRGTYNEQFF.

A remark on this clone: The read ends 3 residues shy of where the CDR3 ends; the end is completed using the germline J gene. V and J are TRBV19 and TRBJ2-5; 9 nucleotides match TRBD1. J was trimmed by 4 bases and V by 8 bases; bases with no gene match: 11. CDR1 LNHDA and CDR2 SQIVND come from the germline V gene (reference sequence). CDR3 length: 15 amino acids. Incomplete CDR3 DNA: TGTGCCAGTGCTTCGGACAGGGGAGAGCGAGAGACC. This encodes CASASDRGERET. The entire CDR3 sequence reads CASASDRGERETQYF. Full variable domain (missing parts from reference TRBV19 and TRBJ2-5): DGGITQSPKYLFRKEGQNVTLSCEQNLNHDAMYWYRQDPGQGLRLIYYSQIVNDFQKGDIAEGYSVSREKKESFPLTVTSAQKNPTAFYLCASASDRGERETQYFGPGTRLLVL.

This clone was recorded many times. CDR3 DNA, as far as it was read: TGTGCCAGCAGCCCCTGGGACAGGGAA. Encoded protein: CASSPWDRE. The full CDR3 protein is CASSPWDREAFF. This chain links TRBV14 with TRBJ1-1, with 8 bases aligning to TRBD1. Read sequence stops 3 residues before the CDR3 end, and the germline J gene provides the missing end. Per germline, CDR1 SGHDN and CDR2 FVKESK. The CDR3 consists of 12 residues.

Comments on this clone: The read terminates 3 residues before the CDR3 end, so the remaining end is supplied by the germline J gene. This rearrangement joins TRBV6-1 to TRBJ2-5, with D tentatively TRBD1 (8 bases). Germline loops: CDR1 MNHNS, CDR2 SASEGT. The V and J ends lost 3 bases and 1 base respectively, with 15 bases between them. The CDR3 is 16 residues long. The CDR3: CASSDTDREGQETQYF. The sequenced CDR3 bases are TGTGCCAGCAGTGATACGGACAGGGAGGGCCAAGAGACC.

In this sample, this clone turned up a few times. CDR3 bases read: TGTGCCAGCTCACCAATCCAGGGAGGATATCTAAACAATCAGCCC. This codes for CASSPIQGGYLNNQP. The whole CDR3 protein is CASSPIQGGYLNNQPQHF. The chain recombines TRBV18 with TRBJ1-5; TRBD1 is a possible D gene (5 bases). Read sequence stops 3 residues before the CDR3 end, and the germline J gene provides the missing end. Trimming cost V 2 bases and J 3 bases, with 20 bases left between them. This CDR3 comprises 18 residues. The V gene's germline CDR1 is KGHSH and CDR2 LQKENI.

The sample holds a few counts of this clone. The covered CDR3 bases are TGTGCCAGCAGCTTAGTTAGCGGGGGGTTGAATGAG. It specifies CASSLVSGGLNE. The complete CDR3 reads CASSLVSGGLNEQFF. The chain employs TRBV7-3 and TRBJ2-1; 10 nucleotides match TRBD2. Read sequence stops 3 residues before the CDR3 end, and the germline J gene provides the missing end. Germline CDR1 reads SGHTA; CDR2 reads FQGTGA. The CDR3 is 15 residues long. J gave up 7 bases and V 2 bases, and 5 bases lay outside the gene matches.

This clone was seen repeatedly, ten times or more. The DNA ends 3 residues before the CDR3 does, and the rest of the CDR3 is filled in from the germline J gene. This chain uses TRBV13 with TRBJ1-5; 8 bases align to TRBD1. The CDR3 extends over 13 amino acids. J was trimmed by 7 bases and V by 1 base; bases with no gene match: 0. Germline CDR1 and CDR2: PRHDT and FYEKMQ (reference sequence). This chain's CDR3 is CASSLDRGQPQHF. CDR3 bases read: TGTGCCAGCAGCTTAGACAGGGGGCAGCCC. The whole variable domain, remainder taken from reference TRBV13 and TRBJ1-5, is AAGVIQSPRHLIKEKRETATLKCYPIPRHDTVYWYQQGPGQDPQFLISFYEKMQSDKGSIPDRFSAQQFSDYHSELNMSSLELGDSALYFCASSLDRGQPQHFGDGTRLSIL.

This clone was found a few times. Read sequence stops 3 residues before the CDR3 end, and the germline J gene provides the missing end. The chain employs TRBV7-8 and TRBJ2-2, with D possibly being TRBD2 (6 bases). The germline V gene encodes CDR1 SGHVS and CDR2 FQNEAQ. The CDR3 contains 14 residues. Trimming removed 2 bases from V and 5 bases from J, with 9 bases in between. CDR3 DNA (partial): TGTGCCAGCAGCTTACTAGCGAGGACCGGGGAG. Encoded protein: CASSLLARTGE. The full CDR3 is CASSLLARTGELFF.

Worth noting for this clone: The missing CDR3 end, 3 residues past where the read stops, is filled in from the germline J gene. The rearrangement links TRBV7-2 to TRBJ2-1; 9 bases are shared with TRBD1. Germline V lookup: CDR1 SGHTA, CDR2 FQGNSA. Trimming removed 5 bases from V and 1 base from J; junction bases left unmatched: 3. The CDR3 runs 15 residues. CDR3 protein: CASSLTGGSYNEQFF. Incomplete CDR3 DNA: TGTGCCAGCAGCCTGACAGGGGGGTCCTACAATGAG.

This clone was seen a handful of times. The CDR3 end lies 3 residues beyond the end of the read and is filled in from the germline J gene. This rearrangement joins TRBV30 to TRBJ1-5; 8 bases line up with TRBD1. The ends lost 1 base at V and 6 bases at J; junction bases unmatched: 8. This CDR3 is 15 amino acids long. Germline values: CDR1 GTSNPN, CDR2 SVGIG (reference sequence). The chain's CDR3 is CAWSASGQGGQPQHF. The CDR3 DNA, read in part, is TGTGCCTGGAGTGCCTCAGGACAGGGCGGTCAGCCC. Full variable domain (missing parts from reference TRBV30 and TRBJ1-5): SQTIHQWPATLVQPVGSPLSLECTVEGTSNPNLYWYRQAAGRGLQLLFYSVGIGQISSEVPQNLSASRPQDRQFILSSKKLLLSDSGFYLCAWSASGQGGQPQHFGDGTRLSIL.

A word on this clone: Sequencing ends 3 residues short of the CDR3 end; the germline J gene provides the rest. This chain uses TRBV5-6 with TRBJ1-1; 10 nucleotides line up with TRBD1. From germline, CDR1 is SGHDT and CDR2 YYEEEE. Trimming cost V 4 bases and J 5 bases; bases outside gene matches: 5. This CDR3 spans 14 amino acids. The CDR3 DNA, read in part, is TGTGCCAGCAGCGGGGACAGGGGATATACTGAA. Protein: CASSGDRGYTE. In full, the CDR3 reads CASSGDRGYTEAFF.

This clone was counted at least ten times. The sequenced part of the CDR3 DNA is TGTGCCAGTAACAATAAGGCCCATGAA. Translation: CASNNKAHE. The full-length CDR3 reads as CASNNKAHEAFF. This chain connects TRBV19 to TRBJ1-1; no clear D gene. The CDR3 end lies 3 residues beyond the end of the read and is filled in from the germline J gene. V was cut by 7 bases and J by 7 bases, with 13 bases left in between. Germline V gene lookup returns CDR1 LNHDA and CDR2 SQIVND (reference sequence). This CDR3 region has 12 residues. Full variable domain (missing parts from reference TRBV19 and TRBJ1-1): DGGITQSPKYLFRKEGQNVTLSCEQNLNHDAMYWYRQDPGQGLRLIYYSQIVNDFQKGDIAEGYSVSREKKESFPLTVTSAQKNPTAFYLCASNNKAHEAFFGQGTRLTVV.

This clone was found many times. The read terminates 3 residues before the CDR3 end, so the remaining end is supplied by the germline J gene. The rearrangement joins TRBV5-1 to TRBJ1-4, with a weak D call TRBD1 (6 bases). The CDR3 loop spans 14 amino acids. The ends were cut back, 0 bases at V and 4 bases at J, with 7 bases in the middle. Germline CDR1 is SGHRS and CDR2 is YFSETQ. The CDR3 region is CASSLGQVNEKLFF. The covered CDR3 bases are TGCGCCAGCAGCTTGGGACAGGTTAATGAAAAA.

Ten or more counts support this clone. The sequenced fragment ends 3 residues before the CDR3 boundary, so the rest is inferred from the germline J gene. This rearrangement joins TRBV19 to TRBJ2-5; 9 positions agree with TRBD1. The CDR3 consists of 15 residues. Germline V gene sequence: CDR1 LNHDA, CDR2 SQIVND (reference sequence). The J segment lost 2 bases and the V segment lost 3 bases, leaving 4 bases of the junction unmatched. CDR3 DNA, as far as it was read: TGTGCCAGTAGTATCGGGACAGGGAGGCAAGAGACC. It specifies CASSIGTGRQET. The entire CDR3 sequence reads CASSIGTGRQETQYF.

This clone occurred a few times. Read data end 3 residues before the CDR3 end; the end is taken from the germline J gene. J is TRBJ2-5 and V is TRBV7-3; 11 nucleotides align to TRBD1. The CDR3 runs to 15 residues. V was clipped by 5 bases and J by 5 bases; unmatched bases: 7. CDR1 is SGHTA and CDR2 is FQGTGA in the germline V gene. Incomplete CDR3 DNA: TGTGCCAGCAGCAGGTGGACAGGGGGCCGGGAGACC. Translated: CASSRWTGGRET. The CDR3 reads in full as CASSRWTGGRETQYF.

In the case of this clone: The read halts 3 residues ahead of the CDR3 end, with the missing end drawn from the germline J gene. The V gene is TRBV30, the J gene TRBJ1-1, with unresolved D. There are 17 residues in the CDR3. Germline V gene lookup returns CDR1 GTSNPN and CDR2 SVGIG (reference sequence). Trimming took 0 bases from V and 1 from J, leaving 18 bases between them. The CDR3 DNA, read in part, is TGTGCCTGGAGTGTACCACAGAACCAACTTCCGAACACTGAA. Translating gives CAWSVPQNQLPNTE. In full, the CDR3 is CAWSVPQNQLPNTEAFF.

Note on this clone: The missing CDR3 end, 3 residues past where the read stops, is filled in from the germline J gene. V usage is TRBV11-2 and J usage is TRBJ2-5; D ambiguous. The V gene lost 5 bases and the J gene lost 4 bases, with 14 bases spanning the gap. Germline loops: CDR1 SGHAT, CDR2 FQNNGV. The CDR3 runs to 14 residues. The CDR3 DNA, read in part, is TGTGCCAGCAGCCCCGCGACATTGGGAGAGACC. Translation: CASSPATLGET. The entire CDR3 protein is CASSPATLGETQYF.

Only a few counts were recorded for this clone. The read is 3 residues too short to cover the CDR3 end, so that end is filled in from the germline J gene. The chain links TRBV5-1 to TRBJ1-6, with D unresolved. The germline gives CDR1 SGHRS, CDR2 YFSETQ. There are 14 residues in the CDR3. Trimming removed 3 bases at V and 7 bases at J, with 11 bases between. The sequenced CDR3 bases are TGCGCCAGCAGCTCGGGTGACGGCAATTCACCC. This codes for CASSSGDGNSP. The whole CDR3 reads CASSSGDGNSPLHF.

A few counts support this clone. The read falls 3 residues short of the CDR3 end, and the missing part is taken from the germline J gene. The chain recombines TRBV7-9 with TRBJ1-4, with 9 bases that match TRBD1. The germline V gene has CDR1 SEHNR and CDR2 FQNEAQ (reference sequence). The CDR3 extends over 15 amino acids. V shed 5 bases, J shed 7 bases, and the junction held 8 bases outside the gene matches. CDR3 loop: CASSRLQGASEKLFF. The sequenced CDR3 bases are TGTGCCAGCAGCCGCCTACAGGGGGCAAGTGAAAAA. The variable domain in full, completed from reference TRBV7-9 and TRBJ1-4, reads DTGVSQNPRHKITKRGQNVTFRCDPISEHNRLYWYRQTLGQGPEFLTYFQNEAQLEKSRLLSDRFSAERPKGSFSTLEIQRTEQGDSAMYLCASSRLQGASEKLFFGSGTQLSVL.

About this clone itself: The read comes to an end 3 residues before the CDR3 does, leaving the germline J gene to fill in the end. This sequence joins TRBV19 and TRBJ2-3, with no clear D. The germline CDR1 and CDR2 sequences are LNHDA and SQIVND (reference sequence). The CDR3 runs 10 residues. V lost 10 bases and J lost 3, with 5 bases in between. The CDR3 spells CATRTDTQYF. The CDR3 DNA, read in part, is TGTGCCACCCGTACAGATACG.